This T cell receptor beta chain came from a study of blood T cell repertoires in COVID-19. The repertoire was sequenced with immunoSEQ multiplex PCR; TCRdb's copy has only in-frame clones and lacks some. The sample records around 350,000 clones, roughly 86% being singletons. The TCR comes from a human donor in a cohort sampled during active COVID-19. Sequenced sample: peripheral blood.

CDR3 in amino acids: CASSQEHGGARETQYF. DNA of the CDR3: TGCGCCAGCAGCCAAGAGCATGGCGGGGCCCGGGAGACCCAGTACTTC. The J gene is TRBJ2-5, the V gene TRBV4-1; D might be TRBD2 (6 bases). Deletions cut 0 bases from V and 5 bases from J, with 16 bases between. The CDR3 has 16 amino acids. Germline CDR1 MGHRA, CDR2 YSYEKL.